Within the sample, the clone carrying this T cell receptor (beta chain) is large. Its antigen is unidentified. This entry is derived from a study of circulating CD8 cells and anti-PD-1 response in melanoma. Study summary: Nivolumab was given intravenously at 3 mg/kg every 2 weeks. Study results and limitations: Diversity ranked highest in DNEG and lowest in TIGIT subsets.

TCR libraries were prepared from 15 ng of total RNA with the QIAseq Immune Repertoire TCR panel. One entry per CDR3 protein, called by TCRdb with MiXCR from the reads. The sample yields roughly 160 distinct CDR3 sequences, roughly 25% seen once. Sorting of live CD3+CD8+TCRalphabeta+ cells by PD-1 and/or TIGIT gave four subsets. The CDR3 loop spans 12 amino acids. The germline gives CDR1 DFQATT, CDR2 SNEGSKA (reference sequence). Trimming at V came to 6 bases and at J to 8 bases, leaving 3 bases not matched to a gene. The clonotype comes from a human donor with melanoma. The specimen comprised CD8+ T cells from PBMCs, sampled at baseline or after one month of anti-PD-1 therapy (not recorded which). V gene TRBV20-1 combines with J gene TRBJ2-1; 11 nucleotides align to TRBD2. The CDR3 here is CSAGLAEYEQFF. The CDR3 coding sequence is TGCAGTGCGGGACTAGCGGAGTATGAGCAGTTCTTC.